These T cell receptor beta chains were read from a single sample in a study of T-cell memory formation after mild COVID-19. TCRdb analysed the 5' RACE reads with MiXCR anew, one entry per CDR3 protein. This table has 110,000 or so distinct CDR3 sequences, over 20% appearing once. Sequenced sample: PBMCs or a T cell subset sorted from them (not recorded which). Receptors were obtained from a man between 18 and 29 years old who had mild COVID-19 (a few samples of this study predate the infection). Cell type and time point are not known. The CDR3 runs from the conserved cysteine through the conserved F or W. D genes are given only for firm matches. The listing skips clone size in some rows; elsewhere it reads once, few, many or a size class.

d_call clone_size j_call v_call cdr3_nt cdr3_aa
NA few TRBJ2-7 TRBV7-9 TGTGCCAGCAGCCACGCGACAGAAGAGCAGTACTTC CASSHATEEQYF
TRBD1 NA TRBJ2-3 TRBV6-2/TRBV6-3 TGTGCCAGCAGCCCCCTCCGGACAGGGGGAGTGGATACGCAGTATTTT CASSPLRTGGVDTQYF
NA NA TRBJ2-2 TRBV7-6 TGTGCCAGCAGCCAGACGAGGGGGGAGCTGTTTTTT CASSQTRGELFF
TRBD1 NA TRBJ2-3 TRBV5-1 TGCGCCAGCAGCACGGGACAGGGCACAGATACGCAGTATTTT CASSTGQGTDTQYF
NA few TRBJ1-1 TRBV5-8 TGTGCCAGCCCTGGACAGAGGCTTGAAGCTTTCTTT CASPGQRLEAFF
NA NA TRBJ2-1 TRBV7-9 TGTGCCAGCAGCGTACGGGACGTATACAATGAGCAGTTCTTC CASSVRDVYNEQFF
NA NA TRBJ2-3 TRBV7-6 TGTGCCAGCAGCTTAGAATCAGGGGGGAATGCAGATACGCAGTATTTT CASSLESGGNADTQYF
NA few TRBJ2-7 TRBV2 TGTGCCAGCCAGGACGGGACTCGCTCCTACGAGCAGTACTTC CASQDGTRSYEQYF
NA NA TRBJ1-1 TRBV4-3 TGCGCCAGCAGCCAAGATGTACGGGCGCTAAATGAAGCTTTCTTT CASSQDVRALNEAFF
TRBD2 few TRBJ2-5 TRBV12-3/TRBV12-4 TGTGCCAGCAGTTCCCAGACTAGCGGGGGGGTCGGAGAGACCCAGTACTTC CASSSQTSGGVGETQYF
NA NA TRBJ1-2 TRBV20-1 TGCAGTGCTAGAGGGTCCGACGGCTACACCTTC CSARGSDGYTF
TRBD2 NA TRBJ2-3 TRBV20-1 TGCAGTGCTAGGGGTGCGTCTAGCGGGGGTCAAGATACGCAGTATTTT CSARGASSGGQDTQYF
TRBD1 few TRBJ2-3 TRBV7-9 TGTGCCAGCAGCTTGGGACAGGGGTTATCAGATACGCAGTATTTT CASSLGQGLSDTQYF
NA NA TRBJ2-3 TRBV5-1 TGCGCCAGCAGCCCCGCACGCGCGTTTTACACAGATACGCAGTATTTT CASSPARAFYTDTQYF
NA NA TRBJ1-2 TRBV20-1 TGCAGTGCTATTGATACAGGCAATGGCTACACCTTC CSAIDTGNGYTF
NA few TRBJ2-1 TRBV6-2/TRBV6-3 TGTGCCAGTTCCACGGGTCCCAATGAGCAGTTCTTC CASSTGPNEQFF
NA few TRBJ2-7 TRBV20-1 TGCAGTGCCGGACAGCGCCCCTCCTACGAGCAGTACTTC CSAGQRPSYEQYF
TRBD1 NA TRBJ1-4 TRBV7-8 TGTGCCAGCAGCATCCGCCAGGGGGGCACTAATGAAAAACTGTTTTTT CASSIRQGGTNEKLFF
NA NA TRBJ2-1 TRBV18 TGTGCCAGCTCACCGTACGACAATGAGCAGTTCTTC CASSPYDNEQFF
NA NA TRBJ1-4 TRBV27 TGTTCCAGCAGTTTAGGCGGATCTTATGAAAAACTGTTTTTT CSSSLGGSYEKLFF
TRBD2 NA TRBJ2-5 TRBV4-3 TGCGCCAGCAGCACCCGACTAGCTCGGGCGGAGACCCAGTACTTC CASSTRLARAETQYF
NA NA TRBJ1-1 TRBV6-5 TGTGCCAGCAGTCAGGGGTTGGCCACTGAAGCTTTCTTT CASSQGLATEAFF
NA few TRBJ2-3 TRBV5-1 TGCGCCAGCAGCTCCCTCCCGGAGGATACGCAGTATTTT CASSSLPEDTQYF
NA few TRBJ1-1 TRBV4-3 TGCGCCAGCAGCCAAGATCCTGGGCTAAGGGCTGAAGCTTTCTTT CASSQDPGLRAEAFF
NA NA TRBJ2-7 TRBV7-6 TGTGCCAGCAGCATCGGGGACGGGAGCTCCTACGAGCAGTACTTC CASSIGDGSSYEQYF
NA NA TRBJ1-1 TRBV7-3 TGTGCCAGCAGCTTAGGGGTGTCAGGTCCTGGAGGGACTGAAGCTTTCTTT CASSLGVSGPGGTEAFF
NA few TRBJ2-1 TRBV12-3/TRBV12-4 TGTGCCAGCAGTTCGGACTACAATGAGCAGTTCTTC CASSSDYNEQFF
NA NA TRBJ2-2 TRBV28 TGTGCCACCCAGAGCTGGCGGGGGCCGGGTTTCGGAACTCAAGGGGAGCTGTTTTTT CATQSWRGPGFGTQGELFF
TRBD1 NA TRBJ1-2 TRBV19 TGTGCCAGTAGGTACCGGGACAGGGGTAACTATGGCTACACCTTC CASRYRDRGNYGYTF
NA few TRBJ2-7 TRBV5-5 TGTGCCAGCAGCCCCACAGGTTTTCGGGGCTACGAGCAGTACTTC CASSPTGFRGYEQYF
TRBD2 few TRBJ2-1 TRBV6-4 TGTGCCAGCAGTGAATTGGGCGGGGGTGTCAATGAGCAGTTCTTC CASSELGGGVNEQFF
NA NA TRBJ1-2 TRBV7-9 TGTGCCAGCAGGCCCGACAGAGCCCCAACTCAAACCTTC CASRPDRAPTQTF
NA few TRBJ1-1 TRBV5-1 TGCGCCAGCAATGAAGGAAGGGGGTCTACTGAAGCTTTCTTT CASNEGRGSTEAFF
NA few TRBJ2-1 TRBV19 TGTGCCAGTAGTATTGGACGGTACAATGAGCAGTTCTTC CASSIGRYNEQFF
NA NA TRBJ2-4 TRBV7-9 TGTGCCAGCAGCTCCGGGACACCCCTAGCCAAAAACATTCAGTACTTC CASSSGTPLAKNIQYF
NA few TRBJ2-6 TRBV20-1 TGCAGTGCTAGCGGGGACGTGAGCTCTGGGGCCAACGTCCTGACTTTC CSASGDVSSGANVLTF
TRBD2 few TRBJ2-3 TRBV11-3 TGTGCCAGCAGCTCGAAGACTAGCGGGGGCTCCACAGATACGCAGTATTTT CASSSKTSGGSTDTQYF
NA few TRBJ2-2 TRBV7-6 TGTGCCAGCAGCCGCACCACCCCCCCCGGGGAGCTGTTTTTT CASSRTTPPGELFF
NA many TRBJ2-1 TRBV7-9 TGTGCCAGCAGCTTAGCCCGGGGTGCCTACAATGAGCAGTTCTTC CASSLARGAYNEQFF
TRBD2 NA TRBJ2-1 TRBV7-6 TGTGCCAGCAGCTGGGCCGGGGGGGCGAACAGTGAGCAGTTCTTC CASSWAGGANSEQFF
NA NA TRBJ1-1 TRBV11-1 TGTGCCAGCAGCCCTAGCTGGGGCAGTGGCACTGAAGCTTTCTTT CASSPSWGSGTEAFF
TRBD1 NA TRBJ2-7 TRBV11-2 TGTGCCAGCAGCCCTGGGGACAGTTCCTACGAGCAGTACTTC CASSPGDSSYEQYF